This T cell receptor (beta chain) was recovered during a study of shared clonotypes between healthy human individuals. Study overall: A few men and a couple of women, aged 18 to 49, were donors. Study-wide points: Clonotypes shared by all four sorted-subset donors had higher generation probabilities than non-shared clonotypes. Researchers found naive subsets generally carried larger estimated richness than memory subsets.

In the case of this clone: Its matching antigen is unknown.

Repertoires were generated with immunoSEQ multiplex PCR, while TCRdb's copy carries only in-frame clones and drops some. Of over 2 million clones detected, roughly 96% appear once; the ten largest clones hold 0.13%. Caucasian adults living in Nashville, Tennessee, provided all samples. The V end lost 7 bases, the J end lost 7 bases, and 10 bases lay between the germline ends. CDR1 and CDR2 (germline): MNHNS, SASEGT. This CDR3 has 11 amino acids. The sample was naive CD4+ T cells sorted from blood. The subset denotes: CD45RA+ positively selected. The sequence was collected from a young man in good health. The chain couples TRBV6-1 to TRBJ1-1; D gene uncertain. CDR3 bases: TGTGCCAGCATTATGATAGGTGAAGCTTTCTTT. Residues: CASIMIGEAFF.